Listed here are 27 T cell receptor beta chains from one sample, sequenced in a study of CD8 T cells in ankylosing spondylitis. Study findings and constraints: What seemed typical of ankylosing spondylitis blood was a TCR beta motif built from 7 or 8 highly homologous variants.

Antigens of these TCRs are unknown. TCRdb passed the 5' RACE reads through MiXCR, listing each CDR3 protein once. Here the sample spans around 890,000 distinct CDR3 sequences, roughly 10% being singletons. Material for sequencing was blood, either unsorted or a sorted T cell fraction (not recorded which). Every receptor here comes from a male donor with ankylosing spondylitis.

With regard to this clonotype: Germline is not matched at one junction end, which may reflect a read error. V usage is TRBV20-1 and J usage is TRBJ1-5; 8 nucleotides line up with TRBD1. The CDR3 covers 13 residues. Germline V lookup: CDR1 DFQATT, CDR2 SNEGSKA (reference sequence). The CDR3 DNA is TGCAGTGCTGGGACAGGTTTTAATCAGCCCCAGCGTTTT. Amino acids: CSAGTGFNQPQRF.

This clonotype was found a few times. V is TRBV29-1 and J is TRBJ2-3; D uncertain. The CDR3 is 13 amino acids. V was trimmed by 6 bases and J by 0 bases, leaving 10 bases between them. Germline CDR1 SQVTM, CDR2 ANQGSEA. CDR3 loop: CSVEPSSTDTQYF. CDR3 sequence (DNA): TGCAGCGTCGAACCGAGTAGCACAGATACGCAGTATTTT.

This clonotype turned up a few times. J is TRBJ1-5 and V is TRBV10-3; D is ambiguous. Germline V CDR1 and CDR2: ENHRY, SYGVKD. This CDR3 has 13 amino acids. V dropped 1 base and J dropped 4 bases, with 5 bases sitting between them. The CDR3 is CAISEWQNQPQHF. The DNA for the CDR3 is TGTGCCATCAGTGAGTGGCAGAATCAGCCCCAGCATTTT.

The genes are TRBV3-1 and TRBJ2-4; 10 positions agree with TRBD2. V lost 4 bases and J lost 9; bases outside the gene matches: 3. From germline, CDR1 is LGHDT and CDR2 YNNKEL (reference sequence). The CDR3 spans 13 residues. The CDR3 sequence is CASSPQREGIQYF. In nucleotides, the CDR3 is TGTGCCAGCAGCCCTCAGCGGGAGGGCATTCAGTACTTC. Complete variable domain (other parts from reference TRBV3-1 and TRBJ2-4): DTAVSQTPKYLVTQMGNDKSIKCEQNLGHDTMYWYKQDSKKFLKIMFSYNNKELIINETVPNRFSPKSPDKAHLNLHINSLELGDSAVYFCASSPQREGIQYFGAGTRLSVL.

This clonotype was seen only a few times. The genes are TRBV5-1 and TRBJ1-6; possible D gene TRBD1, 6 bases. The CDR3 loop spans 16 amino acids. The V gene's germline CDR1 is SGHRS and CDR2 YFSETQ. The V gene lost 4 bases and the J gene lost 0 bases, with 11 bases spanning the gap. CDR3: CASSDDRSSYNSPLHF. CDR3 DNA sequence: TGCGCCAGCAGCGACGACAGGAGCTCCTATAATTCACCCCTCCACTTT. The full variable domain, rest sourced from reference TRBV5-1 and TRBJ1-6, is KAGVTQTPRYLIKTRGQQVTLSCSPISGHRSVSWYQQTPGQGLQFLFEYFSETQRNKGNFPGRFSGRQFSNSRSEMNVSTLELGDSALYLCASSDDRSSYNSPLHFGNGTRLTVT.

The genes are TRBV7-2 and TRBJ2-2; D call uncertain. Looked up from germline, CDR1 is SGHTA and CDR2 is FQGNSA. V lost 1 base to trimming and J lost 4 bases, with 10 bases between them. This CDR3 has 15 amino acids. This chain's CDR3 is CASSLGLVFTGELFF. The CDR3 DNA is TGTGCCAGCAGCTTAGGGCTAGTATTCACCGGGGAGCTGTTTTTT.

On this clonotype: One end of the junction varies from germline; a read error may be responsible. V usage is TRBV6-1 and J usage is TRBJ2-7; possibly TRBD1 for D (6 bases). CDR1 MNHNS and CDR2 SASEGT come from the germline V gene. The CDR3 loop spans 15 amino acids. CDR3 sequence: CASRHRVIFSYEQYF. CDR3 DNA: TGTGCCAGCAGACACAGGGTAATTTTTTCCTACGAACAGTACTTC.

This clonotype was recorded at least ten times. The chain recombines TRBV29-1 with TRBJ2-5; D unresolved. The V and J ends lost 4 bases and 4 bases respectively, with 7 bases between them. The CDR3 runs to 11 residues. CDR1 and CDR2 from the germline V gene are SQVTM and ANQGSEA. The CDR3 DNA reads TGCAGCGTTGGTCCTCTAGAGACCCAGTACTTC. Encoded protein: CSVGPLETQYF.

V and J are TRBV6-2 or TRBV6-3 and TRBJ2-7; maybe TRBD2 (5 bases). Germline assignment: CDR1 MNHEY and CDR2 SVGEGT. Trimming took 7 bases from V and 3 from J, leaving 10 bases between them. This CDR3 region has 12 residues. CDR3 nucleotide sequence: TGTGCCAGCACCACCCGGGGCTACGAGCAGTACTTC. Translated, it gives CASTTRGYEQYF.

This clonotype has a handful of counts. J is TRBJ2-1 and V is TRBV7-3; TRBD1 matches 8 bases. The ends lost 2 bases at V and 8 bases at J; junction bases unmatched: 14. The CDR3 runs 17 residues. Germline values: CDR1 SGHTA, CDR2 FQGTGA. The DNA for the CDR3 is TGTGCCAGCAGCTTACTACCAGGTCGAGACAGGGGTCATGAGCAGTTCTTC. It translates to CASSLLPGRDRGHEQFF. Full variable domain (missing parts from reference TRBV7-3 and TRBJ2-1): GAGVSQTPSNKVTEKGKYVELRCDPISGHTALYWYRQSLGQGPEFLIYFQGTGAADDSGLPNDRFFAVRPEGSVSTLKIQRTERGDSAVYLCASSLLPGRDRGHEQFFGPGTRLTVL.

In this sample, this clonotype turned up a few times. V gene TRBV15 combines with J gene TRBJ2-2; 7 bases are shared with TRBD1. The V and J ends lost 4 bases and 3 bases, in that order; junction bases with no gene match: 8. Germline lookup yields CDR1 LNHNV and CDR2 YYDKDF (reference sequence). The CDR3 consists of 16 residues. The CDR3, as DNA: TGTGCCACCAGCACACTGGACAGGTTCCACACCGGGGAGCTGTTTTTT. Its protein is CATSTLDRFHTGELFF.

This clonotype appeared many times. The rearrangement links TRBV5-5 to TRBJ2-1, with a weak D call TRBD2 (5 bases). There are 16 residues in the CDR3. Trimming took off 2 bases at V and 2 bases at J, with 14 bases between the two ends. Germline CDR1 SGHKS, CDR2 YYEKEE (reference sequence). Written as DNA, the CDR3 is TGTGCCAGCAGCTTTCTTGTACAGCGGACCTACAATGAGCAGTTCTTC. This sequence encodes CASSFLVQRTYNEQFF.

The rearrangement links TRBV20-1 to TRBJ2-7; a weak D match, TRBD1 (6 bases). The V end was cut by 7 bases, the J end by 1 base, with 14 bases between. CDR3 length: 13 residues. From germline, CDR1 is DFQATT and CDR2 SNEGSKA (reference sequence). The chain's CDR3 is CSGLDRRSYEQYF. DNA for the CDR3: TGCAGTGGACTGGACAGAAGATCCTACGAGCAGTACTTC.

CDR3 region: CASIDDHEQYF. In nucleotides, the CDR3 is TGTGCCAGCATTGACGACCACGAGCAGTACTTC. The chain carries TRBV28 and TRBJ2-7; D remains ambiguous. The ends were cut back, 7 bases at V and 5 bases at J, with 9 bases in the middle. There are 11 residues in the CDR3. The V gene's germline CDR1 is MDHEN and CDR2 SYDVKM.

This chain uses TRBV20-1 with TRBJ1-4; D ambiguous. The germline V gene has CDR1 DFQATT and CDR2 SNEGSKA (reference sequence). V was cut by 5 bases and J by 7 bases, with 11 bases left in between. The CDR3 has 12 residues. CDR3 in DNA: TGCAGTGCTCGGAGGTCAAGTGAAAAACTGTTTTTT. Its protein product is CSARRSSEKLFF.

V gene TRBV20-1 combines with J gene TRBJ2-7; possible D gene TRBD1, 5 bases. Trimming left V 3 bases short and J 8 bases short, with 11 bases between. Germline CDR1 DFQATT, CDR2 SNEGSKA (reference sequence). This CDR3 is 11 amino acids long. Written as DNA, the CDR3 is TGCAGTGCTAGCCCCCTGGACAAGCAGTACTTC. It translates to CSASPLDKQYF.

The chain combines TRBV6-1 with TRBJ2-1; tentative D call: TRBD2 (5 bases). The CDR3 has 15 amino acids. V lost 4 bases and J lost 0, with 10 bases in between. Per the germline V gene, CDR1 is MNHNS and CDR2 is SASEGT. The DNA for the CDR3 is TGTGCCAGCAGTGTAATAGCGAGCTCCTACAATGAGCAGTTCTTC. It codes for CASSVIASSYNEQFF.

This clonotype turned up a few times. This chain links TRBV28 with TRBJ1-4; D uncertain. Trimming removed 4 bases at V and 4 bases at J, with 13 bases between. The CDR3 sequence is 15 residues long. Germline V lookup: CDR1 MDHEN, CDR2 SYDVKM. CDR3: CASSSGPELNEKLFF. The CDR3 DNA reads as TGTGCCAGCAGTTCCGGGCCCGAACTTAATGAAAAACTGTTTTTT.

The chain is built from TRBV6-2 or TRBV6-3 and TRBJ1-2, with 8 nucleotides matching TRBD1. Trimming removed 6 bases from V and 4 bases from J; junction bases left unmatched: 4. The CDR3 is 13 amino acids. Germline lookup yields CDR1 MNHEY and CDR2 SVGEGT. CDR3 amino acids: CASRGTGGYGYTF. The DNA for the CDR3 is TGTGCCAGCAGGGGGACAGGCGGCTATGGCTACACCTTC.

The genes are TRBV6-5 and TRBJ2-3; 7 positions agree with TRBD2. From germline, CDR1 is MNHEY and CDR2 SVGAGI. The CDR3 is 17 amino acids. Losses at the gene ends were 2 bases for V and 0 bases for J; bases not matched to a gene: 8. CDR3 bases: TGTGCCAGCAGTTACAGCGGGGTACCATATAGCACAGATACGCAGTATTTT. Translated: CASSYSGVPYSTDTQYF.

A few counts support this clonotype. This chain links TRBV7-2 with TRBJ2-1; D may correspond to TRBD1 or TRBD2 (7 bases each). CDR1 SGHTA and CDR2 FQGNSA come from the germline V gene. V lost 5 bases and J lost 0, with 17 bases in between. This CDR3 spans 17 amino acids. This chain's CDR3 is CASSQGGTASSYNEQFF. As DNA, the CDR3 is TGTGCCAGCAGCCAGGGGGGGACGGCGTCCTCCTACAATGAGCAGTTCTTC.

The chain couples TRBV20-1 to TRBJ2-7; 10 bases fit TRBD1. CDR3 length: 13 residues. Germline CDR1 and CDR2: DFQATT and SNEGSKA (reference sequence). V dropped 5 bases and J dropped 5; count of bases not matched to a gene: 6. The CDR3: CSAPGQGLDEQYF. The CDR3 coding sequence is TGCAGTGCTCCGGGACAGGGGCTAGACGAGCAGTACTTC.

This clonotype has a handful of counts. The CDR3 nucleotides are TGCGCCAGCAGCTTGGCCTGGGGGGCGGGGATCTCCTACGAGCAGTACTTC. It is translated as CASSLAWGAGISYEQYF. The chain employs TRBV5-1 and TRBJ2-7; D tentatively fits TRBD1 or TRBD2 (6 bases each). The germline V and J ends were trimmed by 0 bases and 0 bases, with 16 bases remaining between them. There are 17 residues in the CDR3. CDR1 SGHRS and CDR2 YFSETQ come from the germline V gene.

This rearrangement joins TRBV29-1 to TRBJ2-5; D not resolved. CDR1 and CDR2 (germline): SQVTM, ANQGSEA. The CDR3 is 14 amino acids. Trimming removed 3 bases at V and 1 base at J, with 12 bases between. The DNA of the CDR3 is TGCAGCGTTGATCCCCCGGAGAGCCAAGAGACCCAGTACTTC. Residues: CSVDPPESQETQYF. Supplemented by reference TRBV29-1 and TRBJ2-5, the full variable domain reads SAVISQKPSRDICQRGTSLTIQCQVDSQVTMMFWYRQQPGQSLTLIATANQGSEATYESGFVIDKFPISRPNLTFSTLTVSNMSPEDSSIYLCSVDPPESQETQYFGPGTRLLVL.

This clonotype was seen many times. V usage is TRBV20-1 and J usage is TRBJ2-7, with TRBD2 identical over 9 bases. V dropped 7 bases and J dropped 0; count of bases not matched to a gene: 13. This CDR3 spans 16 amino acids. Per the germline V gene, CDR1 is DFQATT and CDR2 is SNEGSKA (reference sequence). The CDR3 DNA reads as TGCAGTGTCAAGAAGGTCGCTAGCGGGGACTCCTACGAGCAGTACTTC. Residues: CSVKKVASGDSYEQYF.

The chain combines TRBV13 with TRBJ2-2; D is tentatively TRBD1 or TRBD2 (5 bases each). The V gene's germline CDR1 is PRHDT and CDR2 FYEKMQ (reference sequence). The CDR3 has 16 residues. The germline V and J ends were trimmed by 7 bases and 5 bases, with 20 bases remaining between them. CDR3 sequence: CASTRRRGARTGELFF. CDR3 DNA: TGTGCCAGCACCCGAAGAAGGGGAGCTAGGACCGGGGAGCTGTTTTTT.

The CDR3 region has the DNA TGTGCCTCGGGGGGCTACCCCTCGAGGAACACCGGGGAGCTGTTTTTT. It translates to CASGGYPSRNTGELFF. This chain uses TRBV5-6 with TRBJ2-2, with TRBD2 as a possible D gene (7 bases). The V and J ends lost 10 bases and 1 base respectively, with 20 bases between them. CDR1 is SGHDT and CDR2 is YYEEEE in the germline V gene. The length of the CDR3 is 16 residues. The variable domain in full, with the rest retrieved from reference TRBV5-6 and TRBJ2-2, is DAGVTQSPTHLIKTRGQQVTLRCSPKSGHDTVSWYQQALGQGPQFIFQYYEEEERQRGNFPDRFSGHQFPNYSSELNVNALLLGDSALYLCASGGYPSRNTGELFFGEGSRLTVL.